Below, one T cell receptor beta chain is given with its context. This entry belongs to a study of response to subunit inactivated influenza vaccine. TCRdb re-analysed the RT-PCR reads in MiXCR, keeping a single row per CDR3 protein. The top ten hold about 29% of the sample, which has 180,000 or so distinct CDR3 sequences, more than 10% seen once. Another study also made use of these data, one on T cells expressing NK-cell markers. Per that study: As the method of synthesis, 5'RACE template switching with UMIs yielded TCR beta cDNA. Seven of the eight sequenced donors were HCMV-seropositive; one was seronegative. In several experiments, sorting was restricted to alpha-beta TCR T cells by an anti-gamma-delta TCR antibody. Of CD8+ T cells, about 1.0-7.5% belonged to dominant NKG2C+ clonotypes in five to seven donors. HCMV specificity of the expanded NKG2C+ T cell clones was not established.

The sample in question was CD8+ T cells sorted from PBMCs, obtained about 12 days after vaccination. This TCR derives from a man over 45 who received an inactivated influenza vaccine.

The CDR3 reads CSATLGGSYNEQFF. The CDR3 DNA reads as TGCAGTGCTACTCTTGGCGGCTCCTACAATGAGCAGTTCTTC. The chain has TRBV20-1 and TRBJ2-1; no definite D call. Trimming pared 4 bases from V and 0 bases from J, leaving 10 bases between. Germline V gene sequence: CDR1 DFQATT, CDR2 SNEGSKA (reference sequence). CDR3 size: 14 residues.